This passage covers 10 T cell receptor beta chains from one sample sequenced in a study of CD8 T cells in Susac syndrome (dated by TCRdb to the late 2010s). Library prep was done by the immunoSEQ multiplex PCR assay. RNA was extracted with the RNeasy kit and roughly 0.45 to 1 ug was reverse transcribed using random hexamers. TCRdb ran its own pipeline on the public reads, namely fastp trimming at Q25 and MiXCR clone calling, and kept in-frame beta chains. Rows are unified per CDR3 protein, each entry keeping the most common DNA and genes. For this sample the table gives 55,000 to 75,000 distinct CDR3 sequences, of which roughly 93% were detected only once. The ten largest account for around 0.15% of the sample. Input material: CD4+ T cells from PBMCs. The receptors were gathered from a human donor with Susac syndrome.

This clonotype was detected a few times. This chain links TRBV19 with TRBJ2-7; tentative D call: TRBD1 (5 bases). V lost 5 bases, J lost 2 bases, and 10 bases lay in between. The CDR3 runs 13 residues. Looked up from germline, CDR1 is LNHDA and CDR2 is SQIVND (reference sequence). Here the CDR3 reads CASSPDRTYEQYF. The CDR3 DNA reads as TGTGCCAGTAGTCCCGACAGAACCTACGAGCAGTACTTC. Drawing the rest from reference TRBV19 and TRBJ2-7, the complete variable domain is DGGITQSPKYLFRKEGQNVTLSCEQNLNHDAMYWYRQDPGQGLRLIYYSQIVNDFQKGDIAEGYSVSREKKESFPLTVTSAQKNPTAFYLCASSPDRTYEQYFGPGTRLTVT.

CDR3 sequence: CAITGPGGRTEAFF. The CDR3 coding sequence is TGTGCCATCACAGGACCAGGGGGCCGCACTGAAGCTTTCTTT. The genes are TRBV28 and TRBJ1-1; TRBD1 matches 8 bases. CDR1 is MDHEN and CDR2 is SYDVKM in the germline V gene. This CDR3 is 14 amino acids long. V shed 10 bases, J shed 4 bases, and the junction held 11 bases outside the gene matches.

The CDR3 loop is CASSQPPKGVSTDTQYF. For the CDR3, the DNA is TGCGCCAGCAGTCAACCTCCGAAAGGGGTGAGCACAGATACGCAGTATTTT. V is TRBV23-1 and J is TRBJ2-3, with D possibly being TRBD1 (5 bases). TRBV23-1 belongs to the ORF category, with a function that is uncertain. CDR3 length: 17 amino acids. Trimming removed 2 bases at V and 0 bases at J, with 15 bases between.

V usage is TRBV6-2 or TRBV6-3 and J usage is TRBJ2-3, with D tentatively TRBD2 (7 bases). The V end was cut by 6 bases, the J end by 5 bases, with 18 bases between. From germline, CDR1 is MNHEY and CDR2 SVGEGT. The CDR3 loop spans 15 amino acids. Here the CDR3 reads CASRFRGAAVDTQYF. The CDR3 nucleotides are TGTGCCAGCAGATTTCGGGGGGCCGCCGTAGATACGCAGTATTTT.

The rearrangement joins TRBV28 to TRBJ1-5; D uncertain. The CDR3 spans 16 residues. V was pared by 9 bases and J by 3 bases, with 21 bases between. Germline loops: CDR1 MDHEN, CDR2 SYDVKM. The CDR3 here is CASFSLRSGSNQPQHF. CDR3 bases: TGTGCCAGTTTCTCGCTCCGGTCGGGGTCCAATCAGCCCCAGCATTTT.

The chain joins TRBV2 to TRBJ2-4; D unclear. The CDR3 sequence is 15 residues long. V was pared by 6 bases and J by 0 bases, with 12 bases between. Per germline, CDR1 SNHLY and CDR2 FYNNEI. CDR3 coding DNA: TGTGCCAGCAGCGCCCCACGCCTAGCCAAAAACATTCAGTACTTC. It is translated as CASSAPRLAKNIQYF.

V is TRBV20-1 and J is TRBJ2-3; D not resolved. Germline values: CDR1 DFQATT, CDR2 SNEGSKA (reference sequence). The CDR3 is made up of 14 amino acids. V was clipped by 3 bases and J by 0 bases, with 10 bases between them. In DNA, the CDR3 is TGCAGTGCTAGTGAGGTCCTAAGCACAGATACGCAGTATTTT. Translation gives CSASEVLSTDTQYF.

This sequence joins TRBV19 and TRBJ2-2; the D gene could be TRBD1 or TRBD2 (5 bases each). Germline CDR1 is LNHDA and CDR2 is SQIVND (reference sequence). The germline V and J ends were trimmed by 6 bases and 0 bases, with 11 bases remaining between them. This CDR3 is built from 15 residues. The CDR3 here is CASRGTQANTGELFF. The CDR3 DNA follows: TGTGCCAGTAGGGGGACCCAGGCGAACACCGGGGAGCTGTTTTTT.

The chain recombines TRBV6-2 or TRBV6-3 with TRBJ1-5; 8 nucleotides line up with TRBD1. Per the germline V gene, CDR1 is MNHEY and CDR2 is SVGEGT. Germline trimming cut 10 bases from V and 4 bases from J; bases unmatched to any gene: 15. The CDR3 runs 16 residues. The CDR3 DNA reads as TGTGCCACCCAGGCGACCCCAGGGGGCTTGAATCAGCCCCAGCATTTT. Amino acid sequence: CATQATPGGLNQPQHF.

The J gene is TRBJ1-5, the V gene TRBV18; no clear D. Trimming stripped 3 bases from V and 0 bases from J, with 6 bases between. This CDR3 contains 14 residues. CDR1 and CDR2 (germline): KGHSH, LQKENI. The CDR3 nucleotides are TGTGCCAGCTCACCCCAAAATAGCAATCAGCCCCAGCATTTT. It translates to CASSPQNSNQPQHF.